The present TCR beta chain was sequenced within a study of blood T cell repertoires in COVID-19. Overall study context: PBMCs, B-cell-depleted T cells, or T cells provided the cDNA or gDNA that made up the material.

This clone was seen ten or more times. Per the original methods: Researchers report that nucleated cell counts were estimated from reference gene primer amplification. Here immunoSEQ multiplex PCR was the method, and the copy in TCRdb shows in-frame clones only, minus some. The V and J calls and clone size come from that table; D and trimming were worked out from the DNA. This sample yields some 200,000 clones, of which nearly 90% are seen a single time; approximately 12% belongs to the top ten. CDR3 length equals 15 residues. The germline V gene encodes CDR1 SEHNR and CDR2 FQNEAQ (reference sequence). Trimming removed 5 bases at V and 2 bases at J, with 16 bases between.

The chain uses TRBV7-9 and TRBJ2-7, with D possibly matching TRBD2 (6 bases). The TCR originated in a woman aged 18-29 years who had recovered from COVID-19. The specimen sequenced was peripheral blood. This chain's CDR3 is CASSPVGTVTYEQYF. The CDR3 nucleotides are TGTGCCAGCAGCCCAGTAGGGACTGTAACCTACGAGCAGTACTTC.